A single TCR beta chain is shown here with its context. Its antigen is currently unknown. The data were taken from a study of early T cells in non-severe SARS-CoV-2 infection. For the study at large: Sequencing was performed on bulk RNA from unsorted whole blood, leaving chains unpaired. Whole-study findings and limits: Lookups in VDJdb leaned toward anti-spike CD8 responses and missed private and CD4 specificities.

Individual cDNA molecules were tagged with unique molecular identifiers. TCRdb reprocessed the 5' RACE reads via MiXCR and lists one record per CDR3 protein. The repertoire includes fewer than 85,000 distinct CDR3 sequences, around 13% of them detected once, and around 3.6% sits in the top ten. Trimming took 6 bases from V and 8 from J, leaving 13 bases between them. The CDR3 is 12 amino acids. Per germline, CDR1 MDHEN and CDR2 SYDVKM. Sequenced here: whole blood, sampled at baseline. This TCR derives from an adult who was a healthcare worker with PCR-confirmed SARS-CoV-2 infection or an uninfected control (not recorded which). The chain recombines TRBV28 with TRBJ1-2; D remains unclear. The CDR3 nucleotides read TGTGCCAGCAGATCTCCCCTGGGAGGCTACACCTTC. As protein: CASRSPLGGYTF.